This T cell receptor (beta chain) was sequenced for a study of identical twins. The study's findings and limits: Fewer insertions characterized abundant cord blood beta clonotypes, whereas memory repertoires showed none. It was possible that invariant MAIT and iNKT cells partly confounded the zero-insertion analyses.

In TCRdb, the 5' RACE reads were re-called with MiXCR into one record per CDR3 protein. The sample yields approximately 250,000 distinct CDR3 sequences, 6% to 7% seen once. At least ten counts were recorded for this clonotype. What it binds is not known. V lost 3 bases, J lost 0 bases, and 5 bases lay in between. CDR1 is LNHDA and CDR2 is SQIVND in the germline V gene (reference sequence). This CDR3 is built from 13 residues. These data were also filed under a second study, of T cells expressing NK-cell markers. From that paper: Four of the donors also had these clonotypes leading their CD3+CD56-NKG2C+ fraction.

This rearrangement joins TRBV19 to TRBJ2-5; no firm D call. The receptor was derived from a woman aged 18-35 years in good health. Sample: CD8+ T cells sorted from blood. This chain's CDR3 is CASSIRHQETQYF. CDR3 DNA sequence: TGTGCCAGTAGTATCCGACACCAAGAGACCCAGTACTTC.